These 21 T cell receptor beta chains were all obtained from the same sample, sequenced in a study of blood T cell repertoires in COVID-19. TCRdb keeps only in-frame clones here, not all; method: immunoSEQ multiplex PCR. The sample has about 180,000 clones, 65% to 85% seen once. Sequencing was carried out using peripheral blood. The receptors were sampled from a woman in her sixties or seventies with acute or convalescent COVID-19.

The V call is TRBV7-9, the J call TRBJ1-2; TRBD1 agrees at 9 bases. The CDR3 length is 15 residues. Germline V gives CDR1 SEHNR, CDR2 FQNEAQ (reference sequence). Unmatched junction bases numbered 7, after V lost 4 bases and J lost 4 bases. CDR3 region: CASSSTGTGFYGYTF. In DNA, the CDR3 is TGTGCCAGCAGCTCCACCGGGACAGGGTTCTATGGCTACACCTTC.

About this clone: At one boundary the junction diverges from the germline segment, which might be a read error. The chain has TRBV6-5 and TRBJ1-5; D call uncertain. From germline, CDR1 is MNHEY and CDR2 SVGAGI. The CDR3 sequence is 14 residues long. In DNA form, the CDR3 reads TGTGCCAGCAGACTCGACGCTAGCGGGCAGCTCCAGCATTTT. Its protein is CASRLDASGQLQHF.

The rearrangement uses TRBV7-3 and TRBJ2-1, with 7 bases fitting TRBD2. Germline assignment: CDR1 SGHTA and CDR2 FQGTGA. This CDR3 region has 14 residues. V trimming: 5 bases; J trimming: 0 bases; junction bases outside the gene matches: 1. As DNA, the CDR3 is TGTGCCAGCAGCGGCGGGGGCTCCTACAATGAGCAGTTCTTC. It codes for CASSGGGSYNEQFF.

J is TRBJ1-5 and V is TRBV20-1; the D is unclear. Looked up from germline, CDR1 is DFQATT and CDR2 is SNEGSKA (reference sequence). The V end was cut by 3 bases, the J end by 3 bases, with 9 bases between. The CDR3 has 13 residues. In DNA, the CDR3 is TGCAGTGCTAGTTCCGGGATCAATCAGCCCCAGCATTTT. Amino acid sequence: CSASSGINQPQHF.

This clone was seen only once. The chain combines TRBV11-3 with TRBJ2-5, with a tentative D call TRBD2 (5 bases). Trimming shortened V by 2 bases and J by 5 bases, and 9 bases separated the two germline ends. Germline values: CDR1 SGHNT, CDR2 YENEEA. The CDR3 covers 13 residues. CDR3 sequence reads: CASSLRTGETQYF. The CDR3 DNA reads as TGTGCCAGCAGCTTAAGGACGGGGGAGACCCAGTACTTC.

The chain links TRBV5-1 to TRBJ1-6, with D possibly matching TRBD1 (5 bases). Germline loops: CDR1 SGHRS, CDR2 YFSETQ. CDR3 length equals 12 residues. Trimming removed 0 bases from V and 12 bases from J, with 7 bases in between. The CDR3 DNA reads TGCGCCAGCAGCTTGGATAGGGGACCCCTCCACTTT. Translated: CASSLDRGPLHF.

The V call is TRBV6-5, the J call TRBJ2-7, with 8 bases identical to TRBD2. From germline, CDR1 is MNHEY and CDR2 SVGAGI. The CDR3 length is 16 residues. The trim removed 4 bases at V and 0 bases at J, leaving 8 bases unmatched. Here the CDR3 reads CASSSTRGGRSYEQYF. The CDR3, as DNA: TGTGCCAGCAGTTCCACCCGCGGGGGGCGCTCCTACGAGCAGTACTTC.

About this clone: Other nucleotide sequences in the sample specify the same CDR3. The chain carries TRBV28 and TRBJ2-4, with 8 bases matching TRBD2. The CDR3 is 15 residues long. Germline V gives CDR1 MDHEN, CDR2 SYDVKM. V lost 2 bases and J lost 0; bases outside the gene matches: 0. Here the CDR3 DNA reads TGTGCCAGCAGTTTAGCGGGGGGAGCCAAAAACATTCAGTACTTC. Translating it yields CASSLAGGAKNIQYF.

A single count supports this clone. V and J are TRBV15 and TRBJ2-1; maybe TRBD1 (6 bases). V gave up 4 bases and J gave up 6 bases, with 19 bases separating them. In germline, CDR1 is LNHNV, CDR2 YYDKDF (reference sequence). The CDR3 runs to 16 residues. The CDR3 is CATSTLVLRGSNEQFF. For the CDR3, the DNA is TGTGCCACCAGCACTCTCGTGCTCAGGGGTTCCAATGAGCAGTTCTTC.

The V gene is TRBV29-1, the J gene TRBJ1-3; 12 bases align to TRBD1. The CDR3 spans 16 residues. Trimming cost V 7 bases and J 0 bases; bases outside gene matches: 7. Germline V gene data show CDR1 as SQVTM and CDR2 as ANQGSEA. The CDR3 DNA follows: TGCAGCGCCTTCGGGACAGGGGGCCTCTCTGGAAACACCATATATTTT. It is translated as CSAFGTGGLSGNTIYF.

The chain recombines TRBV6-6 with TRBJ2-7; 7 bases are a match to TRBD2. The CDR3 sequence is 14 residues long. Trimming removed 2 bases from V and 6 bases from J; junction bases left unmatched: 7. Germline CDR1 is MNHNY and CDR2 is SVGAGI (reference sequence). CDR3 sequence reads: CASSYRLAAAEQYF. Written as DNA, the CDR3 is TGTGCCAGCAGTTACAGGCTAGCGGCCGCCGAGCAGTACTTC.

This chain links TRBV5-5 with TRBJ2-1, with TRBD2 matching 9 bases. The CDR3 loop spans 14 amino acids. J gave up 9 bases and V 2 bases, and 6 bases lay outside the gene matches. The germline V gene encodes CDR1 SGHKS and CDR2 YYEKEE (reference sequence). The CDR3 loop reads CASSFGGGESEQFF. For the CDR3, the DNA is TGTGCCAGCAGCTTTGGCGGGGGGGAATCTGAGCAGTTCTTC.

The chain recombines TRBV6-5 with TRBJ1-4, with D maybe TRBD1 (5 bases). Germline lookup yields CDR1 MNHEY and CDR2 SVGAGI. Trimming removed 7 bases from V and 5 bases from J, with 17 bases in between. CDR3 length equals 15 residues. The chain's CDR3 is CASKGGQGRNEKLFF. Here the CDR3 DNA reads TGTGCCAGCAAAGGAGGGCAGGGTAGGAATGAAAAACTGTTTTTT.

This chain connects TRBV5-1 to TRBJ2-7; D possibly corresponds to TRBD1 (6 bases). From germline, CDR1 is SGHRS and CDR2 YFSETQ. The CDR3 length is 13 residues. V lost 2 bases and J 1 base, leaving 7 bases between the germline ends. For the CDR3, the DNA is TGCGCCAGCAGCTTCGGGACATCCTACGAGCAGTACTTC. It translates to CASSFGTSYEQYF.

J is TRBJ1-1 and V is TRBV30, with a tentative D call TRBD1 (6 bases). This CDR3 comprises 15 residues. CDR1 and CDR2 (germline): GTSNPN, SVGIG (reference sequence). The V gene lost 2 bases and the J gene lost 1 base, with 14 bases spanning the gap. The CDR3 sequence: CAWSLTGTPNTEAFF. DNA for the CDR3: TGTGCCTGGAGTCTTACCGGGACACCGAACACTGAAGCTTTCTTT.

The chain is built from TRBV7-8 and TRBJ2-7, with no clear D. Germline V CDR1 and CDR2: SGHVS, FQNEAQ. The CDR3 consists of 15 residues. Between the trimmed V and J ends, which lost 1 base and 5 bases, there was a span of 15 bases. CDR3 protein: CASSLGWNSPHEQYF. As DNA, the CDR3 is TGTGCCAGCAGCTTAGGTTGGAACAGTCCCCACGAGCAGTACTTC.

The chain uses TRBV10-2 and TRBJ1-1; D might be TRBD1 (6 bases). The CDR3 is 12 residues long. V was pared by 6 bases and J by 8 bases, with 13 bases between. Germline V gene data show CDR1 as WSHSY and CDR2 as SAAADI. CDR3 coding DNA: TGCGCCAGCAGCCGTACAGGGAGCGAAGCTTTCTTT. Translation gives CASSRTGSEAFF.

V and J are TRBV5-4 and TRBJ2-3; a possible D gene is TRBD2 (6 bases). This CDR3 is 15 amino acids long. The V end was cut by 1 base, the J end by 3 bases, with 12 bases between. Germline loops: CDR1 SGHNT, CDR2 YYREEE (reference sequence). CDR3 loop: CASSLSSAGTDTQYF. CDR3 sequence (DNA): TGTGCCAGCAGCTTGAGTAGCGCGGGGACAGATACGCAGTATTTT.

The chain employs TRBV19 and TRBJ2-2; D is perhaps TRBD1 (5 bases). CDR3 length: 16 residues. Germline lookup yields CDR1 LNHDA and CDR2 SQIVND (reference sequence). The ends were cut back, 6 bases at V and 0 bases at J, with 14 bases in the middle. CDR3 sequence: CASRDRPYANTGELFF. The DNA for the CDR3 is TGTGCCAGTAGAGACAGACCTTACGCGAACACCGGGGAGCTGTTTTTT.

In this sample, this clone turned up many times. The V gene is TRBV19, the J gene TRBJ1-5, with 8 bases identical to TRBD1. The CDR3 is 15 amino acids. Germline trimming cut 5 bases from V and 4 bases from J; bases unmatched to any gene: 7. Germline loops: CDR1 LNHDA, CDR2 SQIVND (reference sequence). The CDR3 coding sequence is TGTGCCAGTAGTGCCTCAGGGGGCGCGAATCAGCCCCAGCATTTT. Protein: CASSASGGANQPQHF.

This clone has a single count. The gene calls are TRBV5-1 and TRBJ2-7, with a weak D call TRBD1 (5 bases). V dropped 0 bases and J dropped 4 bases, with 11 bases sitting between them. There are 14 residues in the CDR3. Germline CDR1 and CDR2: SGHRS and YFSETQ. In DNA, the CDR3 is TGCGCCAGCAGCTTGGAAGGCAGGGAATACGAGCAGTACTTC. As protein: CASSLEGREYEQYF.